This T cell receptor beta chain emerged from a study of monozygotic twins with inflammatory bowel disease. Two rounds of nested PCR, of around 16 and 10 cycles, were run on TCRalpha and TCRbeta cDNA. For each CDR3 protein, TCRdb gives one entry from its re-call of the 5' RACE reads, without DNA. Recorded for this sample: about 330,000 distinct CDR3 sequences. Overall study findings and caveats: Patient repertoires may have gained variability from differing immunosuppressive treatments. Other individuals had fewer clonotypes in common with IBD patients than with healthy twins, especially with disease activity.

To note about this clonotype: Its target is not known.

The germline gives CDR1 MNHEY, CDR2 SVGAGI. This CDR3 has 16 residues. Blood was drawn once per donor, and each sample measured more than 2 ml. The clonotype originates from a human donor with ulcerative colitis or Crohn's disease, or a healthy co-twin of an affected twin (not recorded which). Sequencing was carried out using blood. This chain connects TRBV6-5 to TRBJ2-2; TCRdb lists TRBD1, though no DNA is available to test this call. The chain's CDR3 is CASTSVGGVNTGELFF.